The entry below describes one T cell receptor beta chain. This entry is derived from a study of blood T cell repertoires in COVID-19. TCRdb's copy holds only in-frame clones and misses some; the assay was immunoSEQ multiplex PCR. The sample has about 170,000 clones; 90% to 95% are singletons. There are 17 residues in the CDR3. The sequence came from a woman between 45 and 65 years old with acute or convalescent COVID-19. This sequence joins TRBV21-1 and TRBJ1-6. TRBV21-1 is classified as a pseudogene. The sequenced sample was peripheral blood. CDR3 bases: TGTGCCAGCAGCAAAGATTTGGACTGCGAGGGTAATTCACCCCTCCACTTT. Translating it yields CASSKDLDCEGNSPLHF.